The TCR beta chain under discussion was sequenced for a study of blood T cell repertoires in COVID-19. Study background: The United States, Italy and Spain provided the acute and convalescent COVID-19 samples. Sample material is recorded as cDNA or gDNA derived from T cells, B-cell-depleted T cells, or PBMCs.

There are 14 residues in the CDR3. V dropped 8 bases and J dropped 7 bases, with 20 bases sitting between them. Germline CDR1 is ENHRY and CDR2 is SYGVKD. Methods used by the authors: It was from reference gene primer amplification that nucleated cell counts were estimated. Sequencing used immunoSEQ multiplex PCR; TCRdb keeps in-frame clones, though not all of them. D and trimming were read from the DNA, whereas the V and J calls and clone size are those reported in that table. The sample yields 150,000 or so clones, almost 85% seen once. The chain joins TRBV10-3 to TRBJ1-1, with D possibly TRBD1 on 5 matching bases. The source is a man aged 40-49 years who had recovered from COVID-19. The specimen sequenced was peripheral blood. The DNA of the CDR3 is TGTGCCATCCGACGAGGACAAGAAGAAGATGAAGCTTTCTTT. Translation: CAIRRGQEEDEAFF.